Listed here are 6 T cell receptor beta chains from one sample, sequenced in a study of cytomegalovirus exposure and HLA in healthy donors. Use of 60 Vbeta and 13 Jbeta primers characterized the PCR. The repertoire was sequenced with immunoSEQ multiplex PCR; TCRdb's copy has only in-frame clones and lacks some. The sample carries about 180,000 clones, approximately 80% recorded once. The sample taken for sequencing was PBMCs. The receptors originated from a man younger than 35 in good health and CMV-seronegative.

This rearrangement joins TRBV5-1 to TRBJ1-1; 8 nucleotides align to TRBD1. The junction had 7 bases not matched to a gene; V was cut back by 2 bases and J by 1 base. From germline, CDR1 is SGHRS and CDR2 YFSETQ. This CDR3 is built from 16 residues. CDR3 DNA sequence: TGCGCCAGCAGCTTCCGGACAGGGAGGGCGAACACTGAAGCTTTCTTT. Amino acids: CASSFRTGRANTEAFF.

The gene calls are TRBV7-3 and TRBJ1-2; D possibly corresponds to TRBD1 (6 bases). V gave up 1 base and J gave up 7 bases, with 16 bases separating them. This CDR3 region has 15 residues. CDR1 is SGHTA and CDR2 is FQGTGA in the germline V gene. This CDR3 reads CASSLRGGDSSGYTF. CDR3 DNA sequence: TGTGCCAGCAGCTTAAGAGGGGGTGACAGCTCTGGCTACACCTTC. Together with reference TRBV7-3 and TRBJ1-2, the CDR3 gives the full variable domain: GAGVSQTPSNKVTEKGKYVELRCDPISGHTALYWYRQSLGQGPEFLIYFQGTGAADDSGLPNDRFFAVRPEGSVSTLKIQRTERGDSAVYLCASSLRGGDSSGYTFGSGTRLTVV.

CDR3: CASSVEMGSSYEQYF. CDR3 DNA sequence: TGTGCCAGCAGCGTAGAAATGGGGAGCTCCTACGAGCAGTACTTC. The chain has TRBV9 and TRBJ2-7; weak D call: TRBD2 (5 bases). V gave up 0 bases and J gave up 0 bases, with 10 bases separating them. CDR3 length: 15 residues. The germline V gene has CDR1 SGDLS and CDR2 YYNGEE.

The chain recombines TRBV2 with TRBJ1-2; D is unclear. Per the germline V gene, CDR1 is SNHLY and CDR2 is FYNNEI. The CDR3 is 12 amino acids. Between the trimmed V and J ends, which lost 8 bases and 4 bases, there was a span of 11 bases. CDR3 region: CASLDPFYGYTF. CDR3 in DNA: TGTGCCAGCCTAGACCCCTTCTATGGCTACACCTTC.

V gene TRBV2 combines with J gene TRBJ2-3; D is perhaps TRBD2 (6 bases). This CDR3 has 14 residues. CDR1 is SNHLY, CDR2 FYNNEI, per germline. Trimming removed 5 bases at V and 6 bases at J, with 15 bases between. The CDR3 here is CASSPDSGLDTQYF. CDR3 coding DNA: TGTGCCAGCAGTCCTGACTCGGGACTGGATACGCAGTATTTT.

The V gene is TRBV7-9, the J gene TRBJ2-5; a possible D gene is TRBD1 (5 bases). In germline, CDR1 is SEHNR, CDR2 FQNEAQ (reference sequence). The CDR3 sequence is 14 residues long. V lost 1 base and J 7 bases, leaving 13 bases between the germline ends. CDR3 sequence: CASSLDPGLGTQYF. The CDR3 nucleotides are TGTGCCAGCAGCTTAGACCCAGGGTTGGGGACCCAGTACTTC.